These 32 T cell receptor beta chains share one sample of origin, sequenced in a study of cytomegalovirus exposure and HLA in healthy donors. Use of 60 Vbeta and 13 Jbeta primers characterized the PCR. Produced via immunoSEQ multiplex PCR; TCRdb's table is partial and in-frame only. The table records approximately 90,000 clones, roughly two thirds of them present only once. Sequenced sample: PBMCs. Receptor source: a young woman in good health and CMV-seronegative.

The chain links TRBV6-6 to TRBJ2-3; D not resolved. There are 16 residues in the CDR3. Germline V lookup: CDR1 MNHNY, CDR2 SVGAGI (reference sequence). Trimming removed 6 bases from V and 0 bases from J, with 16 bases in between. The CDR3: CASSQAALTSTDTQYF. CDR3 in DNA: TGTGCCAGCAGCCAAGCCGCTCTCACTAGCACAGATACGCAGTATTTT.

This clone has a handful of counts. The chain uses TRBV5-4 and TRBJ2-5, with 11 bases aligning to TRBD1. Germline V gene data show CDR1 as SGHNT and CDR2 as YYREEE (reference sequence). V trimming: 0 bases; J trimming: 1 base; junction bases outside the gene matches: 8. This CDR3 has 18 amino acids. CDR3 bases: TGTGCCAGCAGCTTGGGATGGGACAGGGGGGAATCCCAAGAGACCCAGTACTTC. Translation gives CASSLGWDRGESQETQYF. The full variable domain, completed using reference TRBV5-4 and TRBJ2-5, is ETGVTQSPTHLIKTRGQQVTLRCSSQSGHNTVSWYQQALGQGPQFIFQYYREEENGRGNFPPRFSGLQFPNYSSELNVNALELDDSALYLCASSLGWDRGESQETQYFGPGTRLLVL.

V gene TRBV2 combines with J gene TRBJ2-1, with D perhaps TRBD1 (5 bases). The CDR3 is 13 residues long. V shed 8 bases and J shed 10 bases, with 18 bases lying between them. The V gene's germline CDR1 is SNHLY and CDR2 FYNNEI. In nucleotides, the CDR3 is TGTGCCAGCGTGTCAGGGTTTCCCGGGGAGCAGTTCTTC. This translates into CASVSGFPGEQFF.

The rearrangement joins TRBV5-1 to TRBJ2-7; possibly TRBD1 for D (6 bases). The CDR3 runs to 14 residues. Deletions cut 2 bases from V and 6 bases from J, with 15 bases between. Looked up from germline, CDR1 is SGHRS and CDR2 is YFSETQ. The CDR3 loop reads CASSFDRRGGEQYF. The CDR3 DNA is TGCGCCAGCAGCTTCGACAGGCGAGGCGGCGAGCAGTACTTC. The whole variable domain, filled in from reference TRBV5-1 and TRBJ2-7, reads KAGVTQTPRYLIKTRGQQVTLSCSPISGHRSVSWYQQTPGQGLQFLFEYFSETQRNKGNFPGRFSGRQFSNSRSEMNVSTLELGDSALYLCASSFDRRGGEQYFGPGTRLTVT.

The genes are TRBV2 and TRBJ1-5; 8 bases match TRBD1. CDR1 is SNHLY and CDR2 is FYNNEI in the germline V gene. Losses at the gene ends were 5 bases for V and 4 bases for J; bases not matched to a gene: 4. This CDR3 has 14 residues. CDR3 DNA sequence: TGTGCCAGCAGTCAAGGACAGGGTAATCAGCCCCAGCATTTT. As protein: CASSQGQGNQPQHF.

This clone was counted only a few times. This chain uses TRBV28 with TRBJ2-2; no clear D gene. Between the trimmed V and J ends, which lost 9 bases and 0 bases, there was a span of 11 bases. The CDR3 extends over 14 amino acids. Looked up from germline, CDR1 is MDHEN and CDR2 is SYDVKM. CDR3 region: CASRSQANTGELFF. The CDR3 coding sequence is TGTGCCAGTAGGAGCCAAGCGAACACCGGGGAGCTGTTTTTT.

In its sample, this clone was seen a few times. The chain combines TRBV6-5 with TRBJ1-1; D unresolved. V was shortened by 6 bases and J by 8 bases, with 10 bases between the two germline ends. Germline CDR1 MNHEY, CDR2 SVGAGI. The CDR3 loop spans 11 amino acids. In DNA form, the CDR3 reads TGTGCCAGCAGCCCTAAGCCGGAAGCTTTCTTT. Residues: CASSPKPEAFF.

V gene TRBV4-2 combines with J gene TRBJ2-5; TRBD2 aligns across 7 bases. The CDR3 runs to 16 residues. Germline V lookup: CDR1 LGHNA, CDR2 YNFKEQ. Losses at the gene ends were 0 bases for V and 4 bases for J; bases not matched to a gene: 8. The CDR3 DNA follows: TGTGCCAGCAGCCAAGAACGGGCGGGAGCGGGAGAGACCCAGTACTTC. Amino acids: CASSQERAGAGETQYF.

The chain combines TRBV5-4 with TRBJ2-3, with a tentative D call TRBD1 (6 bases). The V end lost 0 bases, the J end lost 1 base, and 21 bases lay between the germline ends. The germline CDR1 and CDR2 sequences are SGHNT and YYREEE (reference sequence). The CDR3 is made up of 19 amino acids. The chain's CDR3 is CASSLEYQGIYLRTDTQYF. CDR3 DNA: TGTGCCAGCAGCTTGGAATACCAGGGGATATATCTGCGCACAGATACGCAGTATTTT.

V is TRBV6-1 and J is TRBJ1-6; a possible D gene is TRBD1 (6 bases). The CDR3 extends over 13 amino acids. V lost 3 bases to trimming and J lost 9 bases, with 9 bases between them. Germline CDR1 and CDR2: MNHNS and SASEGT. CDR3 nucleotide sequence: TGTGCCAGCAGTGACGGGACACTTTCACCCCTCCACTTT. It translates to CASSDGTLSPLHF.

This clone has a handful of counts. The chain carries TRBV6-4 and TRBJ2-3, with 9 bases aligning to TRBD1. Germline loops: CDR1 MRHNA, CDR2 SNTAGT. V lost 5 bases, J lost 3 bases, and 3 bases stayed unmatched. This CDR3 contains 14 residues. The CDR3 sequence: CASSPDRGTDTQYF. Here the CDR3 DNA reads TGTGCCAGCAGTCCGGACAGGGGAACAGATACGCAGTATTTT.

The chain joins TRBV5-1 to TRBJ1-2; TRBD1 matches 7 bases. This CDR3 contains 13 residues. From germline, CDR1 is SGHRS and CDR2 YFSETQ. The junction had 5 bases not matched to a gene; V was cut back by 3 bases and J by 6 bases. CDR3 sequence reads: CASSWGQTDGYTF. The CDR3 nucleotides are TGCGCCAGCAGCTGGGGACAGACGGATGGCTACACCTTC.

The CDR3 DNA follows: TGTGCCAGCAGCCCGTCGGGACACCACCAAGAGACCCAGTACTTC. As protein: CASSPSGHHQETQYF. The chain is built from TRBV14 and TRBJ2-5, with D perhaps TRBD1 (6 bases). V gave up 4 bases and J gave up 0 bases, with 12 bases separating them. CDR1 and CDR2 from the germline V gene are SGHDN and FVKESK. This CDR3 has 15 residues.

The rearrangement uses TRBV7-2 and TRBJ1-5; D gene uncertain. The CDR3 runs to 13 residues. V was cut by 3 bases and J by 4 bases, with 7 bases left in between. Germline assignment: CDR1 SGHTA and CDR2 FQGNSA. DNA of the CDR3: TGTGCCAGCAGCTTCGGGTGGAATCAGCCCCAGCATTTT. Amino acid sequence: CASSFGWNQPQHF. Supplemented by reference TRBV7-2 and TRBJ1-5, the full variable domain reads GAGVSQSPSNKVTEKGKDVELRCDPISGHTALYWYRQSLGQGLEFLIYFQGNSAPDKSGLPSDRFSAERTGGSVSTLTIQRTQQEDSAVYLCASSFGWNQPQHFGDGTRLSIL.

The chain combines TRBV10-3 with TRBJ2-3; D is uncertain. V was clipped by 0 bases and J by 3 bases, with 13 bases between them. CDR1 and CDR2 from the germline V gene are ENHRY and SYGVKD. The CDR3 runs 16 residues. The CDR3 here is CAISESQPPATDTQYF. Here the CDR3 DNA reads TGTGCCATCAGTGAGTCGCAGCCGCCAGCGACAGATACGCAGTATTTT.

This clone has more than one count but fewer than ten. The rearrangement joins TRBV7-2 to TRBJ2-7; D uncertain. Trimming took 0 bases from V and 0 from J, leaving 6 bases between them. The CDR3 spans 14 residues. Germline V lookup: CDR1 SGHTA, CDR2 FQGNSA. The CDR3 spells CASSLAPSSYEQYF. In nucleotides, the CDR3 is TGTGCCAGCAGCTTAGCGCCTAGCTCCTACGAGCAGTACTTC. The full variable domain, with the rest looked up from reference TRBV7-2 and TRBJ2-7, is GAGVSQSPSNKVTEKGKDVELRCDPISGHTALYWYRQSLGQGLEFLIYFQGNSAPDKSGLPSDRFSAERTGGSVSTLTIQRTQQEDSAVYLCASSLAPSSYEQYFGPGTRLTVT.

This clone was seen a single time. CDR3 nucleotide sequence: TGTGCCAGCAGCTTTGGGATAGGGGGTCTCGGGGGCTACACCTTC. It yields the protein CASSFGIGGLGGYTF. V is TRBV6-5 and J is TRBJ1-2; possibly TRBD1 for D (6 bases). This CDR3 has 15 residues. Trimming shortened V by 6 bases and J by 8 bases, and 22 bases separated the two germline ends. Germline CDR1 MNHEY, CDR2 SVGAGI.

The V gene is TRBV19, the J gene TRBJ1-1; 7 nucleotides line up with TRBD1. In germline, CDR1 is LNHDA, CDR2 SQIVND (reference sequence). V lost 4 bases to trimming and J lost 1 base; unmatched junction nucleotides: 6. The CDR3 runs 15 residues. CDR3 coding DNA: TGTGCCAGTAGTAGGGAAGACAGGGCGAACACTGAAGCTTTCTTT. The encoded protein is CASSREDRANTEAFF.

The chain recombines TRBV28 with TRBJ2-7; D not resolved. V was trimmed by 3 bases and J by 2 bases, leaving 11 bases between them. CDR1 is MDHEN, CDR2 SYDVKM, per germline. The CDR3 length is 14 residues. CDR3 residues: CASSFVPPAYEQYF. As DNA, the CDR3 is TGTGCCAGCAGTTTTGTACCCCCAGCCTACGAGCAGTACTTC. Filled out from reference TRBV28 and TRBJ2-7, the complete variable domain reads DVKVTQSSRYLVKRTGEKVFLECVQDMDHENMFWYRQDPGLGLRLIYFSYDVKMKEKGDIPEGYSVSREKKERFSLILESASTNQTSMYLCASSFVPPAYEQYFGPGTRLTVT.

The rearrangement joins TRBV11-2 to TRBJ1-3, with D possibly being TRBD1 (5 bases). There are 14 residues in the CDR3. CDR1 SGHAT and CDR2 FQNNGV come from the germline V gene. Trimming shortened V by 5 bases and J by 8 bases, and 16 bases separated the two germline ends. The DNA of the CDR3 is TGTGCCAGCAGCCCGGAGAATCTAGGGGACACCATATATTTT. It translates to CASSPENLGDTIYF. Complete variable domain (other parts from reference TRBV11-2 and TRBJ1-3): EAGVAQSPRYKIIEKRQSVAFWCNPISGHATLYWYQQILGQGPKLLIQFQNNGVVDDSQLPKDRFSAERLKGVDSTLKIQPAKLEDSAVYLCASSPENLGDTIYFGEGSWLTVV.

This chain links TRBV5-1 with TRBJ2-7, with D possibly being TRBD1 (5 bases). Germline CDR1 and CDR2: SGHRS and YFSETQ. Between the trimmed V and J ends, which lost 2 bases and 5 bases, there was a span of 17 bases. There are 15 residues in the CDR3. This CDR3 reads CASSLRGSWAHEQYF. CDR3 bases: TGCGCCAGCAGCTTAAGGGGAAGTTGGGCCCACGAGCAGTACTTC.

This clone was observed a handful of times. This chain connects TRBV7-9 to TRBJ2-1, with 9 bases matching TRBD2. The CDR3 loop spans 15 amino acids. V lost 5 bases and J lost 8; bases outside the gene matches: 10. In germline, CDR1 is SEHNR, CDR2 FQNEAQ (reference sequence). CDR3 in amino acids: CASSPVGRGGYEQFF. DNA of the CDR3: TGTGCCAGCAGCCCCGTTGGGCGGGGGGGGTATGAGCAGTTCTTC. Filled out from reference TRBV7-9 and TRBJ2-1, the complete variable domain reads DTGVSQNPRHKITKRGQNVTFRCDPISEHNRLYWYRQTLGQGPEFLTYFQNEAQLEKSRLLSDRFSAERPKGSFSTLEIQRTEQGDSAMYLCASSPVGRGGYEQFFGPGTRLTVL.

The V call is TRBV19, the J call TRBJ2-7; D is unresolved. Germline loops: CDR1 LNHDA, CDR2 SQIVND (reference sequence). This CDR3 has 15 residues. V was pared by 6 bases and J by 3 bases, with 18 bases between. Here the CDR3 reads CASSQPRSLFYEQYF. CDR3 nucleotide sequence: TGTGCCAGTAGCCAACCCCGGAGCTTGTTCTACGAGCAGTACTTC.

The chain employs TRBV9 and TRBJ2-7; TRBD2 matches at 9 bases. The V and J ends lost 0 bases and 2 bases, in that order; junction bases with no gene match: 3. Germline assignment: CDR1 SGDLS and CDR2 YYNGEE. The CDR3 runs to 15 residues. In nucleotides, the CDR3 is TGTGCCAGCAGCGTAGGCGCGGGAGGGCCCTACGAGCAGTACTTC. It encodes CASSVGAGGPYEQYF.

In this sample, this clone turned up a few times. CDR3 in DNA: TGTGCCAGCAGACGACAGGTCCCCTACGAGCAGTACTTC. Protein product: CASRRQVPYEQYF. The chain joins TRBV11-3 to TRBJ2-7; D may be TRBD1 (6 bases). The CDR3 spans 13 residues. Between the trimmed V and J ends, which lost 6 bases and 2 bases, there was a span of 11 bases. Germline CDR1 and CDR2: SGHNT and YENEEA.

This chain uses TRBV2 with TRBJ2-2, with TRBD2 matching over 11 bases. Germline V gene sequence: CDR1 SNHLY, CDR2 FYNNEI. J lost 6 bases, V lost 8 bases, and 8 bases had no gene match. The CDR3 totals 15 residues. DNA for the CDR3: TGTGCCAGCGAAACTAGCGGGAGTCCCTCCGGGGAGCTGTTTTTT. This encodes CASETSGSPSGELFF.

The CDR3 DNA sequence: TGTGCCAGTAGTCTCCCGAGCTCTGGAAACACCATATATTTT. Protein sequence: CASSLPSSGNTIYF. This rearrangement joins TRBV19 to TRBJ1-3; D is ambiguous. Germline V gives CDR1 LNHDA, CDR2 SQIVND (reference sequence). The CDR3 has 14 amino acids. Trimming took 5 bases from V and 0 from J, leaving 8 bases between them.

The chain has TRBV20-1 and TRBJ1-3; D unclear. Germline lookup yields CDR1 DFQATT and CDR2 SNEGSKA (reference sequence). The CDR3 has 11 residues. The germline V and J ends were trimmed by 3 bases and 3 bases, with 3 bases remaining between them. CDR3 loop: CSASGGNTIYF. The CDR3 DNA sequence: TGCAGTGCTAGCGGTGGAAACACCATATATTTT.

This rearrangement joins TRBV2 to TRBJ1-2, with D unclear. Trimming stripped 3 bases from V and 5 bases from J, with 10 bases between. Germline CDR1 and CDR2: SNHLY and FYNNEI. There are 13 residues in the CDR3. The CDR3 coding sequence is TGTGCCAGCAGTGACGGCAGGTATTATGGCTACACCTTC. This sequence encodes CASSDGRYYGYTF.

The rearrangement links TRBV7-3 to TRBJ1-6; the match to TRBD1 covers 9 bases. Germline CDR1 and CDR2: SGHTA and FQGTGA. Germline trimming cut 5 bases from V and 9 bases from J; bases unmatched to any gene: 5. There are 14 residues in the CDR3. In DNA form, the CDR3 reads TGTGCCAGCAGCCCAGACAGGGGGGCTTCACCCCTCCACTTT. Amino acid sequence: CASSPDRGASPLHF.

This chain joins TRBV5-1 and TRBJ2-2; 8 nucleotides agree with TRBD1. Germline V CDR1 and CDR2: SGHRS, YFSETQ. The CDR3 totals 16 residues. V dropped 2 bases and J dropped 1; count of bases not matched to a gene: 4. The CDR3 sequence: CASSFGDRQNTGELFF. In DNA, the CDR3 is TGCGCCAGCAGCTTCGGGGACAGGCAGAACACCGGGGAGCTGTTTTTT.

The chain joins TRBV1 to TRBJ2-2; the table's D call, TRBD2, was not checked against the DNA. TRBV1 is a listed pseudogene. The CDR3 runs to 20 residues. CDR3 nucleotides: TGCACCAGCAGCCAAGATTGGGCTAGCGGGGGGGCCGTGGTCACCGGGGAGCTGTTTTTT. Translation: CTSSQDWASGGAVVTGELFF.